This TCR beta chain was retrieved from a study of neurological immune-mediated disorders. Per sequencing run, 15-18 subjects together gave over 180 million TCR-beta sequences. TCRdb recomputed calls from the 5' RACE reads with MiXCR, one row per CDR3 protein. The data hold approximately 50,000 distinct CDR3 sequences, with about 9.4% observed a single time. Remarks on this clonotype: Its target is not known.

Trimming cost V 4 bases and J 2 bases, with 15 bases left between them. This CDR3 contains 15 residues. Germline V CDR1 and CDR2: SGHRS, YFSETQ. Study-level points and caveats: In HTLV-1-associated myelopathy, TCR clonal expansion was greatest, whereas multiple sclerosis had the least, falling below healthy controls. TCR-beta repertoires seemed private in all groups, with no expanded CDR3 amino acid sequences shared.

The TCR originated in a man between 65 and 80 years old with HTLV-1-associated myelopathy (HAM/TSP). V is TRBV5-1 and J is TRBJ2-5; tentative D call: TRBD1 (6 bases). Material: PBMCs. CDR3 DNA: TGCGCCAGCAGCAGTAGGACAGCTAGACAAGAGACCCAGTACTTC. It specifies CASSSRTARQETQYF.